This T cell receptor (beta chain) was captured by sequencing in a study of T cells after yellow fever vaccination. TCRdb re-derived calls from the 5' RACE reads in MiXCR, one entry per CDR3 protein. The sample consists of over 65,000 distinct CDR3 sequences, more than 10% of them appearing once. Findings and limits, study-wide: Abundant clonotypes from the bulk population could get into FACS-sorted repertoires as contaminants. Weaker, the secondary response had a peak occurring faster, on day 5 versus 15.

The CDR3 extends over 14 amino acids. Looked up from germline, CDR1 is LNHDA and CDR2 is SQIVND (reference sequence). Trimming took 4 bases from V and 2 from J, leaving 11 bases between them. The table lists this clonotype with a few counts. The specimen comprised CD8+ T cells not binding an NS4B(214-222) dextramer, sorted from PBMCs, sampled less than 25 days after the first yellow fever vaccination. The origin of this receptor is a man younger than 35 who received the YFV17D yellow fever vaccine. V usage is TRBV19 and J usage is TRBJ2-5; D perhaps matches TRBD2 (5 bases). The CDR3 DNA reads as TGTGCCAGTAGTACGTGGACGGGACAAGAGACCCAGTACTTC. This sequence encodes CASSTWTGQETQYF.